Following are 12 T cell receptor beta chains from one sample sequenced in a study of OX40 agonist ivuxolimab in advanced cancers. Here immunoSEQ multiplex PCR was the method, and the copy in TCRdb shows in-frame clones only, minus some. The sample holds approximately 61,000 clones, about 91% seen once. Sequenced material: CD4+ or CD8+ T cells sorted from blood, taken in a trial of the OX40 agonist ivuxolimab. The receptor set was obtained from an adult with an advanced solid tumor such as melanoma, head and neck, liver or kidney cancer.

This sequence joins TRBV4-1 and TRBJ2-1; 7 bases are shared with TRBD2. After removal of 1 base from V and 5 bases from J, the junction contained 8 bases not matched to a gene. This CDR3 spans 16 amino acids. The germline V gene has CDR1 MGHRA and CDR2 YSYEKL. The DNA for the CDR3 is TGCGCCAGCAGCCAAGTTCCGGGACTACGTAACAATGAGCAGTTCTTC. As protein: CASSQVPGLRNNEQFF.

This clone occurred once. This chain joins TRBV7-2 and TRBJ2-1; D uncertain. The CDR3 extends over 14 amino acids. Germline values: CDR1 SGHTA, CDR2 FQGNSA. V dropped 3 bases and J dropped 10 bases, with 16 bases sitting between them. The CDR3 coding sequence is TGTGCCAGCAGCTTCGGATTTGAAGGCGGCGAGCAGTTCTTC. This sequence encodes CASSFGFEGGEQFF.

As for this clone: The junction departs from germline at one end; a sequencing error may be responsible. The chain couples TRBV7-7 to TRBJ2-5; 13 bases line up with TRBD2. The CDR3 is made up of 15 amino acids. Germline assignment: CDR1 SSHAT and CDR2 FNYEAQ (reference sequence). The CDR3 nucleotides read TGTGCTAGCAGCGCGGGACTAGCGGGGCAAGAGACCCAGTACTTC. Its translation: CASSAGLAGQETQYF.

The CDR3 here is CAWQSAGDNQPQHF. CDR3 DNA sequence: TGTGCCTGGCAATCGGCGGGGGACAATCAGCCCCAGCATTTT. The chain has TRBV30 and TRBJ1-5; D is possibly TRBD1 (5 bases). CDR1 GTSNPN and CDR2 SVGIG come from the germline V gene (reference sequence). This CDR3 contains 14 residues. Between the trimmed V and J ends, which lost 5 bases and 3 bases, there was a span of 14 bases.

For the CDR3, the DNA is TGTGCCAGCAGTTACTCTGCGGACCAATCCTACGAGCAGTACTTC. Translating gives CASSYSADQSYEQYF. The chain couples TRBV6-5 to TRBJ2-7; the D is unclear. V gave up 0 bases and J gave up 1 base, with 10 bases separating them. Germline V gene sequence: CDR1 MNHEY, CDR2 SVGAGI. The CDR3 has 15 residues.

The CDR3 sequence is CASSSTEDREKLFF. The CDR3 coding sequence is TGTGCCAGCAGCTCGACAGAAGATCGTGAAAAACTGTTTTTT. The chain links TRBV5-4 to TRBJ1-4; tentatively, D is TRBD1 (5 bases). CDR3 length: 14 amino acids. Trimming shortened V by 3 bases and J by 7 bases, and 13 bases separated the two germline ends. Per the germline V gene, CDR1 is SGHNT and CDR2 is YYREEE (reference sequence).

This chain uses TRBV7-8 with TRBJ2-2; 9 bases match TRBD2. Germline lookup yields CDR1 SGHVS and CDR2 FQNEAQ. This CDR3 has 20 residues. After removal of 4 bases from V and 7 bases from J, the junction contained 22 bases not matched to a gene. CDR3 in DNA: TGTGCCAGCAGCTACACCCGGGATAGCGGGGGAGGGAAACAGGACGGGGAGCTGTTTTTT. Its translation is CASSYTRDSGGGKQDGELFF.

V and J are TRBV29-1 and TRBJ2-1; 14 bases map to TRBD2. Trimming took 6 bases from V and 4 from J; bases not matched to a gene: 14. Germline CDR1 is SQVTM and CDR2 is ANQGSEA. The CDR3 contains 18 residues. The chain's CDR3 is CSVNPGLAGEWRYNEQFF. The CDR3 bases are TGCAGCGTCAATCCGGGACTAGCGGGAGAATGGAGGTACAATGAGCAGTTCTTC.

The CDR3 bases are TGTGCCTGGGGACAGGGTAATGAAAAACTGTTTTTT. Amino acids: CAWGQGNEKLFF. V is TRBV30 and J is TRBJ1-4; 8 nucleotides align to TRBD1. Germline CDR1 GTSNPN, CDR2 SVGIG (reference sequence). Germline trimming cut 5 bases from V and 4 bases from J; bases unmatched to any gene: 0. CDR3 size: 12 residues.

This sequence joins TRBV28 and TRBJ2-3; a possible D gene is TRBD1 (6 bases). With 3 bases removed from V and 2 bases from J, the gap between germline ends came to 12 bases. The CDR3 totals 15 residues. Germline lookup yields CDR1 MDHEN and CDR2 SYDVKM. The CDR3 protein is CASSLGAPNTDTQYF. CDR3 DNA: TGTGCCAGCAGTTTGGGGGCCCCTAACACAGATACGCAGTATTTT.

The chain links TRBV19 to TRBJ2-2, with D possibly TRBD2 on 6 matching bases. The germline V and J ends were trimmed by 4 bases and 7 bases, with 13 bases remaining between them. The CDR3 covers 14 residues. In germline, CDR1 is LNHDA, CDR2 SQIVND (reference sequence). The CDR3 here is CASSTQVRGGELFF. CDR3 DNA sequence: TGTGCCAGTAGTACCCAGGTGCGGGGCGGGGAGCTGTTTTTT.

This chain joins TRBV7-9 and TRBJ1-1, with D possibly being TRBD1 (6 bases). There are 14 residues in the CDR3. Germline V gives CDR1 SEHNR, CDR2 FQNEAQ (reference sequence). V dropped 2 bases and J dropped 5 bases, with 12 bases sitting between them. The DNA for the CDR3 is TGTGCCAGCAGCTTATGGCAGGGGTTAACTGAAGCTTTCTTT. Amino acid sequence: CASSLWQGLTEAFF.